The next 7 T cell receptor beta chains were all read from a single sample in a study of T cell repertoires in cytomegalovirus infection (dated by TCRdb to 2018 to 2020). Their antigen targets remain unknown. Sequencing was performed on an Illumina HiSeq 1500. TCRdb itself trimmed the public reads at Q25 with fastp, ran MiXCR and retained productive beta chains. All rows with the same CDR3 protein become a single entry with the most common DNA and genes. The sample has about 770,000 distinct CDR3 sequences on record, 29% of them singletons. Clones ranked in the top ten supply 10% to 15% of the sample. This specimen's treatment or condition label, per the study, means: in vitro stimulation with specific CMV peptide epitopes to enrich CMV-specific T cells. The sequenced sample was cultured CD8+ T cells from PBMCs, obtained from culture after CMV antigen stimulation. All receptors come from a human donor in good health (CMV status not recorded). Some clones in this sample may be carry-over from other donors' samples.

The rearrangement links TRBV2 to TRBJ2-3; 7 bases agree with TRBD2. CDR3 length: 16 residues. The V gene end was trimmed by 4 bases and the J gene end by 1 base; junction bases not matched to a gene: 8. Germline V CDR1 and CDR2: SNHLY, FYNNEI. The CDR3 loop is CASSVRGGGGTDTQYF. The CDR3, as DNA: TGTGCCAGCAGTGTCCGCGGGGGAGGGGGCACAGATACGCAGTATTTT.

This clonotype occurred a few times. The CDR3 DNA reads TGCGCCAGCAGCTCGCCCGGGACTAGCGGGGGCCGAGGTTACCAAGAGACCCAGTACTTC. This sequence encodes CASSSPGTSGGRGYQETQYF. The chain is built from TRBV5-1 and TRBJ2-5; 14 bases fit TRBD2. This CDR3 is 20 amino acids long. Germline loops: CDR1 SGHRS, CDR2 YFSETQ. The ends lost 3 bases at V and 0 bases at J; junction bases unmatched: 13. The full variable domain, in which reference TRBV5-1 and TRBJ2-5 provide the parts outside the CDR3, is KAGVTQTPRYLIKTRGQQVTLSCSPISGHRSVSWYQQTPGQGLQFLFEYFSETQRNKGNFPGRFSGRQFSNSRSEMNVSTLELGDSALYLCASSSPGTSGGRGYQETQYFGPGTRLLVL.

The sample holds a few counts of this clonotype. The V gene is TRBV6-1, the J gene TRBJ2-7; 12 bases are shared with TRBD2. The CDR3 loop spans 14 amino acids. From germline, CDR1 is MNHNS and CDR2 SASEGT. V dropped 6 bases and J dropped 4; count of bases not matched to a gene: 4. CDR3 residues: CASRLAGGDYEQYF. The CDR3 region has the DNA TGTGCCAGCAGACTAGCGGGGGGCGATTACGAGCAGTACTTC.

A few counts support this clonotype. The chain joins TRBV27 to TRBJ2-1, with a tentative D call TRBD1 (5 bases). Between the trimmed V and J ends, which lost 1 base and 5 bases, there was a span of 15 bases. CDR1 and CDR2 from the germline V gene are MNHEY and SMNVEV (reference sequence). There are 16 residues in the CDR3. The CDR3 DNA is TGTGCCAGCAGTTTATTTTGGGGCTCAACGAACAATGAGCAGTTCTTC. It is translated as CASSLFWGSTNNEQFF.

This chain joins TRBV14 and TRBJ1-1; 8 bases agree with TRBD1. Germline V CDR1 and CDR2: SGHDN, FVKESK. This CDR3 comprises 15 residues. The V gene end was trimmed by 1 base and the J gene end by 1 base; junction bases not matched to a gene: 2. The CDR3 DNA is TGTGCCAGCAGCCAAGTCGGGACAGGGAACACTGAAGCTTTCTTT. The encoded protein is CASSQVGTGNTEAFF.

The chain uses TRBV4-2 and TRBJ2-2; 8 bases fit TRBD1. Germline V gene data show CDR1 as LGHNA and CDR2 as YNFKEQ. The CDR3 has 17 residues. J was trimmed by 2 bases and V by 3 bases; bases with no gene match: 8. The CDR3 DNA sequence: TGTGCCAGCAGCCACCCCACAGGGGGACTCAACACCGGGGAGCTGTTTTTT. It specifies CASSHPTGGLNTGELFF.

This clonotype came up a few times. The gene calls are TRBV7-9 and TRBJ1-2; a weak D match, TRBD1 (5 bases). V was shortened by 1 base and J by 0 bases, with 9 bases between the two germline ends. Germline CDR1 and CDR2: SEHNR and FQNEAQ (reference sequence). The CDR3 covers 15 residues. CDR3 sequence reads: CASSLEAGTNYGYTF. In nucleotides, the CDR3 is TGTGCCAGCAGCTTAGAGGCAGGGACTAACTATGGCTACACCTTC.